Only a few counts were recorded for the clone carrying this T cell receptor beta chain. Its antigen is undetermined. The sample belongs to a study of cytomegalovirus exposure and HLA in healthy donors. Study-wide results and limits: Prior analysis indicated that the majority of TCR beta V segments exhibited productivity approximately 87% or approximately 30% of the time. Cytomegalovirus-associated status was assigned to about 180 TCR beta chains.

13 Jbeta primers and 60 Vbeta primers were used for the PCR. Data came from immunoSEQ multiplex PCR; TCRdb stores just in-frame clones and leaves some out. The top ten clones hold around 6% of a sample with about 220,000 clones, about 80% of them seen once. CDR3 size: 16 residues. Looked up from germline, CDR1 is MGHRA and CDR2 is YSYEKL. The ends were cut back, 5 bases at V and 0 bases at J, with 14 bases in the middle. Sequencing input: PBMCs. The TCR comes from a middle-aged man in good health and CMV-seropositive. V is TRBV4-1 and J is TRBJ2-1; D may be TRBD1 (6 bases). CDR3 in amino acids: CASSMDSASSYNEQFF. The CDR3 nucleotides read TGCGCCAGCAGCATGGACAGTGCCAGCTCCTACAATGAGCAGTTCTTC.